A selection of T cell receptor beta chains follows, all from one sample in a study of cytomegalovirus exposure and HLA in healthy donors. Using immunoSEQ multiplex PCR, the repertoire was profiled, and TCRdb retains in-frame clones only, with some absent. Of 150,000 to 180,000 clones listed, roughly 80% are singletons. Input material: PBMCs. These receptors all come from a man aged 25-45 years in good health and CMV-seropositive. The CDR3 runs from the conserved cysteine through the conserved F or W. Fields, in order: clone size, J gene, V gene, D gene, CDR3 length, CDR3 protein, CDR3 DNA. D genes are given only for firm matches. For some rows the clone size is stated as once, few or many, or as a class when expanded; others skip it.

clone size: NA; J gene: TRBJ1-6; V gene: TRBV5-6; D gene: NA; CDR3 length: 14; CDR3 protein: CASSPGGANSPLHF; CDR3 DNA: TGTGCCAGCAGCCCCGGGGGGGCGAATTCACCCCTCCACTTT
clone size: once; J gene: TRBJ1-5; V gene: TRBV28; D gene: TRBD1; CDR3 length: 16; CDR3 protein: CASSDGTGFPNQPQHF; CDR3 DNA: TGTGCCAGCAGTGATGGGACAGGGTTCCCCAATCAGCCCCAGCATTTT
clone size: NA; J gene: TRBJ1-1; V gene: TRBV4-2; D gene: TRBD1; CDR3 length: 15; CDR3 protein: CASSRERGLGTEAFF; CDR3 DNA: TGTGCCAGCAGCCGGGAGAGGGGGCTGGGGACTGAAGCTTTCTTT
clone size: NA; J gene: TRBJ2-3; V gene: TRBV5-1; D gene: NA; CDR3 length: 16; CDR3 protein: CASSLIPGTNTDTQYF; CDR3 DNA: TGCGCCAGCAGCTTGATTCCGGGTACTAACACAGATACGCAGTATTTT
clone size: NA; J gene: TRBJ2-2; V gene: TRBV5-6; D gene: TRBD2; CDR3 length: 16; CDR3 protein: CASSQVAGEIPGELFF; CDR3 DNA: TGTGCCAGCAGCCAAGTAGCGGGAGAAATTCCCGGGGAGCTGTTTTTT
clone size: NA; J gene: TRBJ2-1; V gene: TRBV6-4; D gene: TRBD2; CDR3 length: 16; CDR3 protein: CASSSVSGSSYNEQFF; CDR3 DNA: TGTGCCAGCAGTTCCGTTAGCGGGAGCTCCTACAATGAGCAGTTCTTC
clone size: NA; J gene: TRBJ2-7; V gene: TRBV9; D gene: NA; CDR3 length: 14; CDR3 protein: CASSRGSISYEQYF; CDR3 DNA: TGTGCCAGCAGCCGAGGCAGCATCTCCTACGAGCAGTACTTC
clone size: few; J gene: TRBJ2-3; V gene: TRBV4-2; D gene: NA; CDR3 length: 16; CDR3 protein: CASSQDASGGTDTQYF; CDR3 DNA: TGTGCCAGCAGCCAAGACGCCAGCGGAGGCACAGATACGCAGTATTTT
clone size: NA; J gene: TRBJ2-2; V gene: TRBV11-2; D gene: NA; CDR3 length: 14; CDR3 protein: CASTRDRNTGELFF; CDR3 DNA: TGTGCCAGCACCCGTGACAGGAACACCGGGGAGCTGTTTTTT
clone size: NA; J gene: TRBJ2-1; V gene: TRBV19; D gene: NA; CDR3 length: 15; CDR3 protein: CASSIVLTSYNEQFF; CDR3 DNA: TGTGCCAGTAGTATCGTCCTAACCTCCTACAATGAGCAGTTCTTC
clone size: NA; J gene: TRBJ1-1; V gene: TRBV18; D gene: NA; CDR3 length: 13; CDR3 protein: CASSQDMNTEAFF; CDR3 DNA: TGTGCCAGCTCACAGGACATGAACACTGAAGCTTTCTTT
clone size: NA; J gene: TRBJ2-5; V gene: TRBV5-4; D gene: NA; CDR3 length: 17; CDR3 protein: CASSPDTGTWRGETQYF; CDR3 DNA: TGTGCCAGCAGCCCGGACACCGGGACATGGCGAGGAGAGACCCAGTACTTC
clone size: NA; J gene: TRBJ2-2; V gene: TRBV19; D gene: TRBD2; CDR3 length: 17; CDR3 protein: CASSMLGKREGTGELFF; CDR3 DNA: TGTGCCAGTAGTATGCTGGGGAAGCGGGAGGGCACCGGGGAGCTGTTTTTT
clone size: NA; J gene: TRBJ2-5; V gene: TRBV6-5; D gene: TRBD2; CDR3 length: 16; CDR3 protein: CASSYLGSSGRFEQYF; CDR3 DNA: TGTGCCAGCAGTTACCTCGGGTCTAGCGGGAGATTTGAGCAGTACTTC
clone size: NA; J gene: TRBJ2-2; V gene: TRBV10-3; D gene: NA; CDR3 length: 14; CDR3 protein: CAIRGQPNTGELFF; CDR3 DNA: TGTGCCATCAGAGGACAGCCTAACACCGGGGAGCTGTTTTTT
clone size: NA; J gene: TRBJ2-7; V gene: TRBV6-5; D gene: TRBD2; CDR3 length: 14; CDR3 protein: CASSPGTSSYEQYF; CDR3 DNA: TGTGCCAGCAGCCCAGGGACTAGCTCCTACGAGCAGTACTTC
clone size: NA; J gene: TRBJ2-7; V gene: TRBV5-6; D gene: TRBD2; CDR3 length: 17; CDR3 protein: CASSLSSGTSGRGEQYF; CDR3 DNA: TGTGCCAGCAGCTTAAGTAGCGGGACTAGCGGGAGGGGCGAGCAGTACTTC
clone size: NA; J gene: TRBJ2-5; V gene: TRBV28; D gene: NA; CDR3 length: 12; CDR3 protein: CASSLWEETQYF; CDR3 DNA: TGTGCCAGCAGTTTATGGGAGGAGACCCAGTACTTC
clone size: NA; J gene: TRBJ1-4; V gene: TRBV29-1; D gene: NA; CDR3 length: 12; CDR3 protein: CSVVREDEKLFF; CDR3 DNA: TGCAGCGTTGTCAGGGAGGACGAAAAACTGTTTTTT
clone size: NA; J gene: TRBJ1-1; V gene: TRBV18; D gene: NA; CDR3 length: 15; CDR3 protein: CASSPIDTGNTEAFF; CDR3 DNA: TGTGCCAGCTCACCAATCGACACGGGAAACACTGAAGCTTTCTTT
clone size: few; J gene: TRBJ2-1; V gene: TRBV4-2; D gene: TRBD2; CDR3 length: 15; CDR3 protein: CASSQDETSGNEQFF; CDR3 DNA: TGTGCCAGCAGCCAAGATGAGACTAGCGGCAATGAGCAGTTCTTC
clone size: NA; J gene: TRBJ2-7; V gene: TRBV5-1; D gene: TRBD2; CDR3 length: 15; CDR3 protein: CASSLRLAGSYEQYF; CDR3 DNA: TGCGCCAGCAGCTTAAGACTAGCGGGGTCCTACGAGCAGTACTTC
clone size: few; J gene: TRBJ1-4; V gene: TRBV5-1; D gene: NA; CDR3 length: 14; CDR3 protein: CASSFSQGNEKLFF; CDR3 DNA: TGCGCCAGCAGCTTCAGTCAGGGTAATGAAAAACTGTTTTTT
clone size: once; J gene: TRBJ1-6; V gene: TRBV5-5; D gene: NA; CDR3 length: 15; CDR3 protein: CASSTDLSPNSPLHF; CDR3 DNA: TGTGCCAGCAGCACTGACTTAAGTCCTAATTCACCCCTCCACTTT
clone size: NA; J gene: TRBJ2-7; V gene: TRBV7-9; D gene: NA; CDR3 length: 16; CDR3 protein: CSSSPPQGVGSYEQYF; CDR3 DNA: TGTTCCAGCAGCCCCCCCCAAGGAGTCGGATCCTACGAGCAGTACTTC
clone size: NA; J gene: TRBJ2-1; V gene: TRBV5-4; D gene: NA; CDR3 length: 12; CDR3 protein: CASSLRESEQFF; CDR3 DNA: TGTGCCAGCAGCTTGAGGGAGAGTGAGCAGTTCTTC
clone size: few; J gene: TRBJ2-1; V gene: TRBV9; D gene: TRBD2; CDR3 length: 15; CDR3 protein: CASSATSGFHNEQFF; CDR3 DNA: TGTGCCAGCAGCGCGACTAGCGGGTTTCACAATGAGCAGTTCTTC
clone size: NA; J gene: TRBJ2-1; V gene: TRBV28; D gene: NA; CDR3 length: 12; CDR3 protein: CAGGSGTNEQFF; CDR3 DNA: TGTGCCGGAGGTAGCGGCACCAATGAGCAGTTCTTC
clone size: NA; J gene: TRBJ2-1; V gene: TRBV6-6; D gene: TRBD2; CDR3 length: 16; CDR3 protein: CASSPGTSGRINEQFF; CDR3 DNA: TGTGCCAGCAGTCCTGGGACTAGCGGGAGAATCAATGAGCAGTTCTTC
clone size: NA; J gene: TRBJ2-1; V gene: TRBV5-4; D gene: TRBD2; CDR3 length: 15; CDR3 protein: CASSLGTSGINEQFF; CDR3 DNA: TGTGCCAGCAGCTTGGGGACTAGCGGGATTAATGAGCAGTTCTTC
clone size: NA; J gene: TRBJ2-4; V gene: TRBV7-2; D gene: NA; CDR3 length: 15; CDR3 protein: CASSFPGLAKNIQYF; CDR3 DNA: TGTGCCAGCAGCTTTCCGGGACTAGCCAAAAACATTCAGTACTTC
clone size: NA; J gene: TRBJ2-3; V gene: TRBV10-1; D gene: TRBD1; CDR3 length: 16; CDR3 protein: CASSESGTGGADTQYF; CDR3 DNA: TGCGCCAGCAGTGAGTCAGGGACAGGGGGAGCAGATACGCAGTATTTT
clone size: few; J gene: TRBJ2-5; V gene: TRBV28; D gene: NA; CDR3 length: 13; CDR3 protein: CASSPTGEETQYF; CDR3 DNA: TGTGCCAGCAGCCCGACGGGGGAAGAGACCCAGTACTTC
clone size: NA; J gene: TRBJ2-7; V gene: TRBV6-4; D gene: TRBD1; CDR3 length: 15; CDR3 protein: CASSGGTGRSYEQYF; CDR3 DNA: TGTGCCAGCAGCGGCGGGACAGGGCGCTCCTACGAGCAGTACTTC
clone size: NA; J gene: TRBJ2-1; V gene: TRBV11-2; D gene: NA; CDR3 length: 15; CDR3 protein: CASSLTPRSYNEQFF; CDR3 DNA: TGTGCCAGCAGCTTAACCCCTAGGAGCTACAATGAGCAGTTCTTC
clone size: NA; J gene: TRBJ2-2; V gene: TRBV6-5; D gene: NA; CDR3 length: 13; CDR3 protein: CASSQAVGGELFF; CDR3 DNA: TGTGCCAGCAGTCAAGCGGTGGGCGGGGAGCTGTTTTTT
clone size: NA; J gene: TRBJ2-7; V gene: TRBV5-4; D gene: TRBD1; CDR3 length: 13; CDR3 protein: CASSPGTVYEQYF; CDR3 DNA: TGTGCCAGCAGCCCCGGGACAGTCTACGAGCAGTACTTC
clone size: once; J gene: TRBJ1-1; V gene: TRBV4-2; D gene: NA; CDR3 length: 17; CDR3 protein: CASSQDRGGELNTEAFF; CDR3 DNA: TGTGCCAGCAGCCAAGATCGGGGTGGTGAGTTGAACACTGAAGCTTTCTTT
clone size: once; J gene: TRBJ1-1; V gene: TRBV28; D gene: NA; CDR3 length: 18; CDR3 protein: CASNPIEQTVTMNTEAFF; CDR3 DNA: TGTGCCAGCAATCCCATCGAACAGACCGTCACGATGAACACTGAAGCTTTCTTT
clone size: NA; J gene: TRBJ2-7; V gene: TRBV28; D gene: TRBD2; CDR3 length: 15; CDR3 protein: CASSSLAGLVYEQYF; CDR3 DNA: TGTGCCAGCAGTTCTCTAGCGGGATTAGTCTACGAGCAGTACTTC
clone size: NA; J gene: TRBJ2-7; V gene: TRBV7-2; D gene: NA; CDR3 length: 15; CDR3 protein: CASSLDSRSSYEQYF; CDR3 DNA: TGTGCCAGCAGCTTAGATTCCAGAAGCTCCTACGAGCAGTACTTC
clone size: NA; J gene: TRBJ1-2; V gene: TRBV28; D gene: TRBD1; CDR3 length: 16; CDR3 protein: CASSPDHYRDSYGYTF; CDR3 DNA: TGTGCCAGCAGTCCCGACCACTACCGGGACAGCTATGGCTACACCTTC
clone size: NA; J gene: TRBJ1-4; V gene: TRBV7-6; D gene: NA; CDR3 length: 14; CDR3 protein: CASSLYPGAEKLFF; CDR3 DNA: TGTGCCAGCAGCTTATATCCAGGCGCGGAAAAACTGTTTTTT
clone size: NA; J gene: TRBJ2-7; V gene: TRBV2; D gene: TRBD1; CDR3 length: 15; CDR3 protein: CASSDRAGGSYEQYF; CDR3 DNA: TGTGCCAGCAGCGACAGGGCAGGGGGCTCCTACGAGCAGTACTTC
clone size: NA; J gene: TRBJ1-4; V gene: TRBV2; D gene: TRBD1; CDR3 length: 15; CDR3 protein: CASSDRGVTNEKLFF; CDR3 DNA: TGTGCCAGCAGTGACAGGGGGGTTACTAATGAAAAACTGTTTTTT
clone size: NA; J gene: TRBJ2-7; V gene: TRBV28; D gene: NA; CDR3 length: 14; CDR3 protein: CASSLRGRTYEQYF; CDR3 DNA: TGTGCCAGCAGCCTAAGGGGCAGAACCTACGAGCAGTACTTC
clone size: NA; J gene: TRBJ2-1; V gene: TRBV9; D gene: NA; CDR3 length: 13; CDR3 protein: CASNTGGRNEQFF; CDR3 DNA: TGTGCCAGCAACACGGGTGGTAGGAATGAGCAGTTCTTC
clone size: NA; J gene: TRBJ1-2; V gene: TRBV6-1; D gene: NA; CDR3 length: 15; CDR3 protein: CASRSQEQGHYGYTF; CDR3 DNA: TGTGCCAGCAGGTCCCAGGAACAGGGTCACTATGGCTACACCTTC